This TCR beta chain was recorded in a study of T cell responses to AZD1222 COVID-19 vaccine. General study points: Only six people who got AZD1222 tested seropositive at baseline.

The sample holds one count of this clone. Its antigen is currently unknown. Libraries were prepared by immunoSEQ multiplex PCR; TCRdb keeps only in-frame clonotypes and omits some of them. The sample has 110,000 or so clones; approximately 90% are singletons. Trimming took 4 bases from V and 2 from J, leaving 9 bases between them. The CDR3 extends over 13 amino acids. Germline V CDR1 and CDR2: SGHRS, YFSETQ. The genes are TRBV5-1 and TRBJ1-2; the D gene is possibly TRBD1 (6 bases). This TCR derives from an adult in good health. Source: peripheral blood, taken on day 0 of MenACWY control vaccination. The CDR3, as DNA: TGCGCCAGCAGCCAGGGGACCAACTATGGCTACACCTTC. Protein: CASSQGTNYGYTF. The entire variable domain, with the rest obtained from reference TRBV5-1 and TRBJ1-2, is as follows: KAGVTQTPRYLIKTRGQQVTLSCSPISGHRSVSWYQQTPGQGLQFLFEYFSETQRNKGNFPGRFSGRQFSNSRSEMNVSTLELGDSALYLCASSQGTNYGYTFGSGTRLTVV.